Following are 25 T cell receptor beta chains from one sample sequenced in a study of T cells expressing NK-cell markers. TCRdb reworked the 5' RACE reads into one entry per CDR3 protein, no DNA. Recorded for this sample: approximately 440,000 distinct CDR3 sequences. Sequenced material: blood T cells: a sorted CD56 or NKG2C T cell subset, CD4+ or CD8+ T cells, or bulk PBMC T cells (not recorded which). These receptors came from a woman aged 45 to 65 in good health.

This chain uses TRBV10-2 with TRBJ2-5. The CDR3 contains 15 residues. CDR1 is WSHSY, CDR2 SAAADI, per germline. CDR3 protein: CASSEPTTAKETQYF.

V gene TRBV20-1 combines with J gene TRBJ2-3; TCRdb returns TRBD2, unconfirmable since there is no DNA. The CDR3 length is 16 residues. Germline CDR1 reads DFQATT; CDR2 reads SNEGSKA (reference sequence). CDR3 loop: CSAPPPTSGNTDTQYF.

The chain has TRBV12-3 or TRBV12-4 and TRBJ1-1. The CDR3 spans 13 residues. Here the CDR3 reads CASSNKFRTEAFF.

The chain carries TRBV10-3 and TRBJ2-7; absent DNA, TCRdb's TRBD1 call cannot be checked. Germline CDR1 is ENHRY and CDR2 is SYGVKD. The CDR3 is 12 amino acids. CDR3 sequence: CAISEGGYEQYF.

This chain's CDR3 is CASSPRTSSAVNTQYF. The chain uses TRBV6-6 and TRBJ2-3; absent DNA, TCRdb's TRBD2 call cannot be checked. The CDR3 has 16 amino acids. From germline, CDR1 is MNHNY and CDR2 SVGAGI (reference sequence).

The V gene is TRBV4-1, the J gene TRBJ2-5; TCRdb's D call of TRBD2 is untestable without DNA. Germline V CDR1 and CDR2: MGHRA, YSYEKL. The CDR3 loop spans 18 amino acids. Here the CDR3 reads CASSQGPTAASGVETQYF.

The V call is TRBV12-3 or TRBV12-4, the J call TRBJ1-1; the TRBD1 assignment by TCRdb is unverifiable without DNA. This CDR3 region has 14 residues. The CDR3 loop is CASSLRGWGTEAFF.

J is TRBJ2-7 and V is TRBV30. CDR1 GTSNPN and CDR2 SVGIG come from the germline V gene (reference sequence). CDR3 length equals 15 residues. This CDR3 reads CAWSAVGRVSYEQYF.

J is TRBJ2-2 and V is TRBV5-1. This CDR3 region has 15 residues. Germline loops: CDR1 SGHRS, CDR2 YFSETQ. CDR3 amino acids: CASSSTRADTGELFF.

This sequence joins TRBV5-6 and TRBJ2-5; lacking DNA, the TRBD2 call made by TCRdb goes unchecked. The germline V gene has CDR1 SGHDT and CDR2 YYEEEE. CDR3 length equals 15 residues. CDR3 in amino acids: CASSGPEGPQETQYF.

The chain has TRBV9 and TRBJ1-1; TCRdb gives TRBD1 as the D gene, but with no DNA this cannot be confirmed. Germline lookup yields CDR1 SGDLS and CDR2 YYNGEE. The length of the CDR3 is 15 residues. The CDR3 loop is CASSVVWGGQGEAFF.

The rearrangement links TRBV5-1 to TRBJ1-2; checking the TCRdb D call of TRBD1 is not possible without DNA. CDR1 and CDR2 (germline): SGHRS, YFSETQ. CDR3 size: 12 residues. CDR3 amino acids: CASSPDRDGYTF.

The chain links TRBV7-8 to TRBJ2-2; lacking DNA, the TRBD2 call made by TCRdb goes unchecked. Germline V lookup: CDR1 SGHVS, CDR2 FQNEAQ. This CDR3 has 16 amino acids. The CDR3 sequence: CASSTTDLLNTGELFF.

This chain joins TRBV20-1 and TRBJ1-5; the TRBD1 assignment by TCRdb is unverifiable without DNA. CDR3 length: 18 residues. Germline V gene sequence: CDR1 DFQATT, CDR2 SNEGSKA (reference sequence). This CDR3 reads CSARDRKSIPRGNQPQHF.

This sequence joins TRBV3-1 and TRBJ1-2; TCRdb's D call of TRBD1 is untestable without DNA. CDR3 size: 14 residues. Looked up from germline, CDR1 is LGHDT and CDR2 is YNNKEL (reference sequence). CDR3 region: CASSQPDRDRGYTF.

The V gene is TRBV11-2, the J gene TRBJ1-1. The CDR3 has 14 amino acids. Germline assignment: CDR1 SGHAT and CDR2 FQNNGV. The CDR3 loop is CASSLYAGETEAFF.

The V gene is TRBV19, the J gene TRBJ2-1. Germline V gene data show CDR1 as LNHDA and CDR2 as SQIVND (reference sequence). The CDR3 has 15 amino acids. The CDR3 loop is CASSQDRSSYNEQFF.

The V call is TRBV6-1, the J call TRBJ2-1; the TCRdb call, TRBD2, lacks DNA for checking. Germline lookup yields CDR1 MNHNS and CDR2 SASEGT. This CDR3 spans 13 amino acids. The CDR3 spells CASKTSGINEQFF.

The V gene is TRBV20-1, the J gene TRBJ2-2; TCRdb's D gene call, TRBD2, goes unchecked for lack of DNA. The CDR3 runs to 17 residues. The germline CDR1 and CDR2 sequences are DFQATT and SNEGSKA (reference sequence). CDR3 in amino acids: CSASDRVTGGSSGELFF.

CDR3 sequence: CSADAPRDGSYTF. The chain links TRBV20-1 to TRBJ1-2; as DNA is missing, the TRBD1 call by TCRdb cannot be tested. CDR1 DFQATT and CDR2 SNEGSKA come from the germline V gene (reference sequence). This CDR3 region has 13 residues.

This chain links TRBV4-1 with TRBJ2-1. The length of the CDR3 is 13 residues. The germline gives CDR1 MGHRA, CDR2 YSYEKL. This CDR3 reads CASSLNSDNEQFF.

The J gene is TRBJ2-5, the V gene TRBV24-1; TCRdb reports TRBD2, a call that lacks DNA to check it against. CDR1 KGHDR and CDR2 SFDVKD come from the germline V gene. There are 18 residues in the CDR3. The CDR3 region is CATSDLGSESLGGETQYF.

The chain couples TRBV9 to TRBJ2-3; the D call of TRBD2 rests on TCRdb alone, since no DNA is present to check it. Per the germline V gene, CDR1 is SGDLS and CDR2 is YYNGEE. CDR3 size: 14 residues. The chain's CDR3 is CASSVAGLSDTQYF.

The chain links TRBV11-2 to TRBJ1-2; TCRdb designates TRBD1, a call that cannot be tested without DNA. CDR3 length equals 14 residues. Per germline, CDR1 SGHAT and CDR2 FQNNGV. This CDR3 reads CASSVSRDTYGYTF.

The chain is built from TRBV6-6 and TRBJ2-1. Germline lookup yields CDR1 MNHNY and CDR2 SVGAGI (reference sequence). The CDR3 loop spans 17 amino acids. CDR3 region: CASSYSGGPRAHNEQFF.